This T cell receptor (beta chain) is drawn from a study of human T cells and chemical hapten exposure. The time point is: patch test 2, 6 weeks after DPC sensitization. Treatment described: therapeutic diphenylcyclopropenone sensitization with weekly scalp DPC. TCRdb reprocessed the RACE reads via MiXCR and lists one record per CDR3 protein. The data hold 110,000 to 150,000 distinct CDR3 sequences, with approximately 12% observed a single time. The input for sequencing was whole blood, taken in connection with sensitization to the hapten diphenylcyclopropenone (DPC). The sequence was obtained from a woman between 50 and 59 years old with alopecia areata. Some clones in this sample may be carry-over from other donors' samples.

Here the CDR3 reads CATREAPDTQYF. CDR3 bases: TGTGCCACCAGGGAGGCCCCAGATACGCAGTATTTT. The J gene is TRBJ2-3, the V gene TRBV10-3, with D maybe TRBD2 (6 bases). The germline gives CDR1 ENHRY, CDR2 SYGVKD. The germline V and J ends were trimmed by 10 bases and 4 bases, with 12 bases remaining between them. The CDR3 covers 12 residues.